These 10 T cell receptor beta chains came from one sample sequenced in a study of T cells in Graves' hyperthyroidism and ophthalmopathy. RNA transcripts were the template for amplifying TCR beta CDR3 regions. The HTBI primer set served for first-round RT-PCR of the TCR CDR3. TCRdb itself ran the multiplex PCR reads through MiXCR, one entry per CDR3 protein. The table includes about 550,000 distinct CDR3 sequences, around 20% detected once. The sample comprised blood. These receptors were taken from a young man with Graves' hyperthyroidism.

The CDR3 coding sequence is TGTGCCAGCAGCCCCACCGGGACAATCTCTGGAAACACCATATATTTT. The encoded protein is CASSPTGTISGNTIYF. This chain connects TRBV9 to TRBJ1-3, with a tentative D call TRBD1 (6 bases). V gave up 4 bases and J gave up 0 bases, with 14 bases separating them. Germline assignment: CDR1 SGDLS and CDR2 YYNGEE. The CDR3 is 16 residues long.

This clonotype occurred a few times. The chain has TRBV6-2 or TRBV6-3 and TRBJ2-7; a possible D gene is TRBD1 (6 bases). The germline V gene has CDR1 MNHEY and CDR2 SVGEGT. Trimming stripped 7 bases from V and 0 bases from J, with 16 bases between. The CDR3 totals 15 residues. CDR3 residues: CASTPHQGRSYEQYF. The CDR3 DNA is TGTGCCAGCACCCCGCACCAGGGGCGCTCCTACGAGCAGTACTTC.

This clonotype was recorded many times. J is TRBJ1-1 and V is TRBV30; D is unresolved. Trimming took off 2 bases at V and 0 bases at J, with 7 bases between the two ends. CDR1 GTSNPN and CDR2 SVGIG come from the germline V gene (reference sequence). The CDR3 contains 13 residues. The CDR3 is CAWSFTMNTEAFF. The CDR3 DNA reads as TGTGCCTGGAGTTTCACCATGAACACTGAAGCTTTCTTT.

Worth noting for this clonotype: A much larger clone differs by one base, so this may be a read error. This chain links TRBV30 with TRBJ2-7, with a tentative D call TRBD1 (5 bases). Germline values: CDR1 GTSNPN, CDR2 SVGIG (reference sequence). This CDR3 comprises 11 residues. CDR3 amino acids: CAWSGQYEPYF. The CDR3 DNA reads as TGTGCCTGGAGTGGACAGTACGAGCCGTACTTC.

There are many counts of this clonotype. The chain uses TRBV5-1 and TRBJ2-7; maybe TRBD1 (7 bases). Germline loops: CDR1 SGHRS, CDR2 YFSETQ. This CDR3 is built from 15 residues. With 0 bases removed from V and 1 base from J, the gap between germline ends came to 11 bases. CDR3 nucleotides: TGCGCCAGCAGCTTGGTCGCAGGGGGGTCCTACGAGCAGTACTTC. Translating gives CASSLVAGGSYEQYF.

This clonotype was seen at least ten times. This chain links TRBV10-2 with TRBJ1-5; D gene unclear. Between the trimmed V and J ends, which lost 0 bases and 4 bases, there was a span of 10 bases. Looked up from germline, CDR1 is WSHSY and CDR2 is SAAADI. The CDR3 is made up of 15 amino acids. The CDR3 nucleotides read TGCGCCAGCAGTGAGTCACGGGCCCTTAATCAGCCCCAGCATTTT. Encoded protein: CASSESRALNQPQHF.

In this sample, this clonotype turned up many times. This chain uses TRBV9 with TRBJ2-6; 7 nucleotides agree with TRBD2. V gave up 4 bases and J gave up 2 bases; unmatched junction bases: 12. The CDR3 is made up of 18 amino acids. The germline V gene has CDR1 SGDLS and CDR2 YYNGEE. The DNA of the CDR3 is TGTGCCAGCAGCCCCCTCCTTAACGGGGGGACTGGGGCCAACGTCCTGACTTTC. It codes for CASSPLLNGGTGANVLTF.

This clonotype has just a few counts. This chain links TRBV7-2 with TRBJ1-2; D ambiguous. V shed 4 bases and J shed 4 bases, with 16 bases lying between them. The V gene's germline CDR1 is SGHTA and CDR2 FQGNSA. The CDR3 is 15 amino acids. The CDR3 bases are TGTGCCAGCAGCTCCTCGGTAACCCTCATCTATGGCTACACCTTC. Protein sequence: CASSSSVTLIYGYTF.

This clonotype occurred many times. The chain employs TRBV5-1 and TRBJ1-5, with D perhaps matching TRBD1 (5 bases). This CDR3 has 15 amino acids. The germline CDR1 and CDR2 sequences are SGHRS and YFSETQ. V was clipped by 5 bases and J by 5 bases, with 17 bases between them. CDR3 protein: CASSVVSGSDQPQHF. The CDR3 DNA follows: TGCGCCAGCAGTGTGGTGTCAGGGAGCGATCAGCCCCAGCATTTT.

With regard to this clonotype: A read error may account for a junction end that differs from germline. The J gene is TRBJ1-5, the V gene TRBV2; D not certain. The CDR3 has 13 residues. Per the germline V gene, CDR1 is SNHLY and CDR2 is FYNNEI. As DNA, the CDR3 is TGTGCCAGCAGTGATTGGAGCAACCAGCCCCAGCAGTTT. It encodes CASSDWSNQPQQF. Looking up the rest from reference TRBV2 and TRBJ1-5 gives the full variable domain: EPEVTQTPSHQVTQMGQEVILRCVPISNHLYFYWYRQILGQKVEFLVSFYNNEISEKSEIFDDQFSVERPDGSNFTLKIRSTKLEDSAMYFCASSDWSNQPQQFGDGTRLSIL.